This TCR beta chain was profiled in a study of OX40 agonist ivuxolimab in advanced cancers. Study-level background: The patients received agonistic anti-OX40 (CD134) antibody ivuxolimab. Subjects had a mean age of approximately 60 years, with a range of roughly 20 to 80; around 80% were male. Two patients with cutaneous melanoma and one with hepatocellular carcinoma, three in total, showed partial responses.

For this clone: Its antigen is undetermined.

Generated by immunoSEQ multiplex PCR, the TCRdb table keeps only in-frame clones and is missing some. The repertoire holds over 65,000 clones, with about 80% as singletons. Whole-study results and caveats: Clonal expansion in partial responders at 0.1-3.0 mg/kg ranked among the lowest.

With 5 bases clipped from V and 6 bases from J, the junction kept 10 bases outside the gene matches. The V gene's germline CDR1 is MGHDK and CDR2 SYGVNS. CDR3 length: 15 residues. The input for sequencing was CD4+ or CD8+ T cells sorted from blood, taken in a trial of the OX40 agonist ivuxolimab. V and J are TRBV25-1 and TRBJ2-3; 8 bases map to TRBD2. This clonotype originated in an adult with an advanced solid tumor such as melanoma, head and neck, liver or kidney cancer. In nucleotides, the CDR3 is TGTGCCAGCAGTCCAGGAAGCGGGAGAATGGATACGCAGTATTTT. It codes for CASSPGSGRMDTQYF.